The T cell receptor beta chain described here comes from a study of blood T cell repertoires in COVID-19. About the study: Sites across the United States, Italy and Spain contributed samples from acute and convalescent COVID-19.

Assay: immunoSEQ multiplex PCR; the TCRdb copy retains only in-frame clones and omits some. The sample has under 250,000 clones; around nine tenths are singletons. Trimming stripped 6 bases from V and 1 base from J, with 12 bases between. Germline assignment: CDR1 KGHSH and CDR2 LQKENI. The CDR3 extends over 14 amino acids. The rearrangement uses TRBV18 and TRBJ2-5; TRBD1 might be the D (6 bases). Sequencing was done on a sample of peripheral blood. This sequence originates from a man in his fifties or sixties with COVID-19, enrolled during active disease. The DNA for the CDR3 is TGTGCCAGCTCTCCCCAGGGGTTCCAAGAGACCCAGTACTTC. Encoded protein: CASSPQGFQETQYF.